Listed below are T cell receptor beta chains from one sample, sequenced in a study of T cell responses to AZD1222 COVID-19 vaccine. Clones were sequenced by immunoSEQ multiplex PCR, and TCRdb holds only the in-frame ones, with some missing. Among 140,000 to 150,000 clones listed, around 91% were seen once. This specimen was peripheral blood, taken on day 0 of AZD1222 vaccination. Receptors were obtained from an adult in good health. Both conserved end residues are part of each CDR3. The D gene is left open where the match is weak. Clone size is stated in some rows and not others, as once, few, many or a class when expanded.

V	D	J	size	length	DNA	CDR3
TRBV19	TRBD1	TRBJ1-4	.	17	TGTGCCAGTAGTATCTGGGCAGGGGGGAGTTCTAATGAAAAACTGTTTTTT	CASSIWAGGSSNEKLFF
TRBV5-5	TRBD1	TRBJ2-7	.	14	TGTGCCAGCAGCTTGAAGGGGGCATCCTACGAGCAGTACTTC	CASSLKGASYEQYF
TRBV24-1	TRBD2	TRBJ2-1	once	17	TGTGCCACCAGTGACCCAACTAGCGGGGGGGTCTACAATGAGCAGTTCTTC	CATSDPTSGGVYNEQFF
TRBV9	.	TRBJ1-1	.	12	TGTGCCAGCGCCAGGGGCGGTACTGAAGCTTTCTTT	CASARGGTEAFF
TRBV28	TRBD1	TRBJ1-6	.	15	TGTGCCAGCAGTTTACAGGACAGGGTTGATTCACCCCTCCACTTT	CASSLQDRVDSPLHF
TRBV7-2	.	TRBJ2-1	.	15	TGTGCCAGCAGCTTAGGGTCGTTTCAATTCAATGAGCAGTTCTTC	CASSLGSFQFNEQFF
TRBV19	TRBD2	TRBJ2-2	.	16	TGTGCCAGTAGTATGGCTAGCGGAGAGAACACCGGGGAGCTGTTTTTT	CASSMASGENTGELFF
TRBV19	TRBD1	TRBJ1-5	once	14	TGTGCCAGTAGCGGAACAGGGGGCGGGCAGCCCCAGCATTTT	CASSGTGGGQPQHF
TRBV10-3	.	TRBJ1-1	.	14	TGTGCCATCAGGGGGAGGGAGGAGGACACTGAAGCTTTCTTT	CAIRGREEDTEAFF
TRBV18	.	TRBJ2-2	.	14	TGTGCCAGCTCACCTAGAAGTGATGCCGGGGAGCTGTTTTTT	CASSPRSDAGELFF
TRBV28	TRBD1	TRBJ2-7	.	15	TGTGCCAGCAGTTCCTTGGGACAGAGTCGTCTGGAGCAGTACTTC	CASSSLGQSRLEQYF
TRBV6-5	.	TRBJ2-7	few	14	TGTGCCAGCAGCTCCGGACCCCTGCAATACGAGCAGTACTTC	CASSSGPLQYEQYF
TRBV7-9	.	TRBJ2-7	.	15	TGTGCCAGCAGCTTCATTGCCGGGGGCACCTACGAGCAGTACTTC	CASSFIAGGTYEQYF
TRBV5-6	TRBD1	TRBJ2-5	.	14	TGTGCCAGCAGCTTGGGGACAGGGGGGTTGACCCAGTACTTC	CASSLGTGGLTQYF
TRBV12-3/TRBV12-4	.	TRBJ1-1	.	13	TGTGCCAGCAGTCCACTGACAGGCCCAAAAGCTTTCTTT	CASSPLTGPKAFF
TRBV5-4	TRBD1	TRBJ2-7	.	14	TGTGCCAGCAGCTTGTCCGGGACAGGGGCCGAGCAGTACTTC	CASSLSGTGAEQYF
TRBV3-1/TRBV3-2	.	TRBJ2-7	once	14	TGTGCCAGCAGCCATCTGGGGGCCACCTACGAGCAGTACTTC	CASSHLGATYEQYF
TRBV7-2	.	TRBJ1-1	.	14	TGTGCCAGCAGCTTAGGGGCAGAGAACACTGAAGCTTTCTTT	CASSLGAENTEAFF
TRBV11-2	TRBD2	TRBJ2-7	.	15	TGTGCCAGCAGCTCTGAACTAGCGGCCTCCTACGAGCAGTACTTC	CASSSELAASYEQYF
TRBV27	.	TRBJ1-2	.	13	TGTGCCAGCAGTTTATCGCCCGGGTATGGCTACACCTTC	CASSLSPGYGYTF
TRBV28	.	TRBJ1-3	.	14	TGTGCCAGCAGTTTGGGGGGGGGTGGAAACACCATATATTTT	CASSLGGGGNTIYF
TRBV5-1	.	TRBJ1-1	.	15	TGCGCCAGCAGCTTGGATCCGGGAGTTAACACTGAAGCTTTCTTT	CASSLDPGVNTEAFF
TRBV7-2	TRBD1	TRBJ2-5	.	15	TGTGCCAGCAGCTTAGTCGGACAGGGGGTAGAGACCCAGTACTTC	CASSLVGQGVETQYF
TRBV5-1	TRBD1	TRBJ2-6	.	18	TGCGCCAGCAGCTTGGGGACAGGTCCGGCCTCTGGGGCCAACGTCCTGACTTTC	CASSLGTGPASGANVLTF
TRBV20-1	.	TRBJ1-2	.	11	TGCAGTGCTAGGGCCCGGTATGGCTACACCTTC	CSARARYGYTF
TRBV9	TRBD2	TRBJ2-7	.	13	TGTGCCAGCGGTAGCGGGGGAACCGGCGAGCAGTACTTC	CASGSGGTGEQYF
TRBV7-2	.	TRBJ1-1	.	15	TGTGCCAGCAGCTTAATGCCGGAATCGAACACTGAAGCTTTCTTT	CASSLMPESNTEAFF
TRBV10-3	.	TRBJ2-7	.	16	TGTGCCATCAGTGAGGCCTCGGGGTCGGGTTCCTACGAGCAGTACTTC	CAISEASGSGSYEQYF
TRBV6-1	.	TRBJ2-1	.	15	TGTGCCAGCAGTGAAGCGCCGCGTAGCTACAATGAGCAGTTCTTC	CASSEAPRSYNEQFF
TRBV16	.	TRBJ1-1	.	14	TGTGCCAGCAGCCTCCGGACAACGAACACTGAAGCTTTCTTT	CASSLRTTNTEAFF
TRBV27	TRBD1	TRBJ1-1	.	15	TGTGCCAGCAGTTTCAGCAGGGGGCCGGGCACTGAAGCTTTCTTT	CASSFSRGPGTEAFF
TRBV11-2	.	TRBJ2-7	.	14	TGTGCCAGCAGGAGGACTAATAATTTCAACGAGCAGTACTTC	CASRRTNNFNEQYF
TRBV6-2/TRBV6-3	.	TRBJ1-2	.	13	TGTGCCAGCAGTTACAGGGCAGGCTATGGCTACACCTTC	CASSYRAGYGYTF
TRBV19	.	TRBJ1-2	.	17	TGTGCCAGTAGTATAACTCTCCCGGGACACAGGAACTATGGCTACACCTTC	CASSITLPGHRNYGYTF
TRBV2	TRBD1	TRBJ1-1	.	15	TGTGCCAGCAATGTGGACAGGGGGTTAAACACTGAAGCTTTCTTT	CASNVDRGLNTEAFF